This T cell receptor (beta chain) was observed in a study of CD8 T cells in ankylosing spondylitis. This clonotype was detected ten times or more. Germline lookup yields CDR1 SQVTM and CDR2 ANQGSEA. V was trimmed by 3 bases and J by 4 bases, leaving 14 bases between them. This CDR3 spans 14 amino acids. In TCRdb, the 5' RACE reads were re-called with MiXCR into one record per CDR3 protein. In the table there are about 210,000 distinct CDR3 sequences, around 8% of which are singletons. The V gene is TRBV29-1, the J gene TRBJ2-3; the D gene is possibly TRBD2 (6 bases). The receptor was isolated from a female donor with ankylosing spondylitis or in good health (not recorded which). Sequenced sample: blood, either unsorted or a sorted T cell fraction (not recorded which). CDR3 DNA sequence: TGCAGCGTTGAGGAGGGACCTGAGGCAGATACGCAGTATTTT. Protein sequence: CSVEEGPEADTQYF.